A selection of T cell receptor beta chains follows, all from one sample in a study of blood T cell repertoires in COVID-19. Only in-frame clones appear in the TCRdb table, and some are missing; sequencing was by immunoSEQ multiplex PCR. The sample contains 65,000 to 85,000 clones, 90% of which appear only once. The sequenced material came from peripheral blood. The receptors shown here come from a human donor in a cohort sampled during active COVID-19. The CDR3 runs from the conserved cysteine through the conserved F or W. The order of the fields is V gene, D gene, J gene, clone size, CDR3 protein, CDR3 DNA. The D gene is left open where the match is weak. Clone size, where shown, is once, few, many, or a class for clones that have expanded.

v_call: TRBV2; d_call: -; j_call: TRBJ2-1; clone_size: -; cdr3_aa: CASISASLISYNEQFF; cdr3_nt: TGTGCCAGCATTTCGGCTAGCTTGATCTCCTACAATGAGCAGTTCTTC
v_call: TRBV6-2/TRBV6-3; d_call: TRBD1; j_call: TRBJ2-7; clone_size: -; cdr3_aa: CASSFGQGATYEQYF; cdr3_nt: TGTGCCAGCAGCTTTGGACAGGGGGCTACCTACGAGCAGTACTTC
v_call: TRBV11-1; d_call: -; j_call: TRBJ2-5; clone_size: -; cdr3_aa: CASSLGGSQETQYF; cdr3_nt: TGTGCCAGCAGCTTAGGAGGGAGTCAAGAGACCCAGTACTTC
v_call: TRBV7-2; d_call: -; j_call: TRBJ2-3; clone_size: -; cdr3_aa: CASSLNSGLQVTDTQYF; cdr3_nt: TGTGCCAGCAGCCTAAATAGCGGACTCCAAGTCACAGATACGCAGTATTTT
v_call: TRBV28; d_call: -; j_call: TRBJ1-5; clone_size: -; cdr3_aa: CASSFGTHYNQPQHF; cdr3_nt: TGTGCCAGCAGTTTCGGGACACACTACAATCAGCCCCAGCATTTT
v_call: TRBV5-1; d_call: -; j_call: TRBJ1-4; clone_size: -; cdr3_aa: CASSLAYRATNEKLFF; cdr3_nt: TGCGCCAGCAGCTTGGCGTACAGAGCAACTAATGAAAAACTGTTTTTT
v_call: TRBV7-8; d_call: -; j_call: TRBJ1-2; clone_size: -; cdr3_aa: CASSFDSLYGYTF; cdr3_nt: TGTGCCAGCAGCTTTGACAGCCTCTATGGCTACACCTTC
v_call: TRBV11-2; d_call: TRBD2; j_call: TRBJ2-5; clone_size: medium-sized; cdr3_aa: CASSPTLAGGGETQYF; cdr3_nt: TGTGCCAGCAGCCCAACTTTAGCGGGAGGGGGGGAGACCCAGTACTTC
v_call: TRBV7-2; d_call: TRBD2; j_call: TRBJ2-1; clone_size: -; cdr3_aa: CASSLVAGPYNEQFF; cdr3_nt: TGTGCCAGCAGCTTAGTAGCGGGACCTTACAATGAGCAGTTCTTC
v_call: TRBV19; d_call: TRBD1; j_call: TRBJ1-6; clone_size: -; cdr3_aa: CASTKGQTNSPLHF; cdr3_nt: TGTGCCAGTACCAAGGGACAGACAAATTCACCCCTCCACTTT
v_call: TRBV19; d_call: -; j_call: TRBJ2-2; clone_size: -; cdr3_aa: CASSTARGKAGELFF; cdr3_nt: TGTGCCAGTAGTACCGCCAGGGGTAAAGCCGGGGAGCTGTTTTTT
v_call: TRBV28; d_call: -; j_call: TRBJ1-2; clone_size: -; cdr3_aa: CASSFRGYGYTF; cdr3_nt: TGTGCCAGCAGTTTCCGCGGCTATGGCTACACCTTC
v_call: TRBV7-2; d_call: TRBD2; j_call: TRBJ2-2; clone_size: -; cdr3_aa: CASSYTSGRNTGELFF; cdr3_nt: TGTGCCAGCAGTTACACTAGCGGGAGGAACACCGGGGAGCTGTTTTTT
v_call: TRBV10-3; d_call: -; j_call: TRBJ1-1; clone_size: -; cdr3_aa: CAISEGWEHTEAFF; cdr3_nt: TGTGCCATCAGTGAAGGGTGGGAGCACACTGAAGCTTTCTTT
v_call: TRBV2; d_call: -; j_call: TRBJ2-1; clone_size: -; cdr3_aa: CASSGLPQGGEQFF; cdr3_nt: TGTGCCAGCAGTGGCCTCCCTCAGGGTGGGGAGCAGTTCTTC
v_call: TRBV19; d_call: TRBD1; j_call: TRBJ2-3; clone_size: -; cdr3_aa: CASSTPKTGGVDTQYF; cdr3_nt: TGTGCCAGTAGCACCCCGAAGACAGGGGGGGTAGATACGCAGTATTTT
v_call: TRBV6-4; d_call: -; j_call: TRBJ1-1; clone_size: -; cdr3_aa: CASRTTGMNTEAFF; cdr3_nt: TGTGCCAGCAGAACTACGGGGATGAACACTGAAGCTTTCTTT
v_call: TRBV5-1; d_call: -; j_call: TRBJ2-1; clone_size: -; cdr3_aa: CASSPNPLDSSREQFF; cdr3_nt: TGCGCCAGCAGCCCCAATCCCCTCGATTCGTCGCGTGAGCAGTTCTTC
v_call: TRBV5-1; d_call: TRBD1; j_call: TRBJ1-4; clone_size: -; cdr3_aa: CASSLVGQGELFF; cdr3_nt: TGCGCCAGCAGCTTGGTGGGACAGGGGGAACTGTTTTTT
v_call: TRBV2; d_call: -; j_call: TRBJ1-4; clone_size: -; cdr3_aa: CASSERQDKLFF; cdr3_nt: TGTGCCAGCAGTGAAAGGCAGGATAAACTGTTTTTT
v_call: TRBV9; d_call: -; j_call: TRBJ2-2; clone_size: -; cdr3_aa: CASSASGLENTGELFF; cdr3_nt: TGTGCCAGCAGCGCATCAGGGTTGGAGAACACCGGGGAGCTGTTTTTT
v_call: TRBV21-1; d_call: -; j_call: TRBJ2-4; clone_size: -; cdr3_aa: CASSLWTGRNIQYF; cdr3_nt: TGTGCCAGCAGCTTATGGACAGGGAGGAACATTCAGTACTTC
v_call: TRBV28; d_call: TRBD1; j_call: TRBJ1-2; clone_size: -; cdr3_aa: CASSYTGTGGAYGYTF; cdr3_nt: TGTGCCAGCAGTTATACCGGGACAGGGGGCGCCTATGGCTACACCTTC
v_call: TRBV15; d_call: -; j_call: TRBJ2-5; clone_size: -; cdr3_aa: CATSRISYRETQYF; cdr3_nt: TGTGCCACCAGCAGGATTTCGTACAGAGAGACCCAGTACTTC
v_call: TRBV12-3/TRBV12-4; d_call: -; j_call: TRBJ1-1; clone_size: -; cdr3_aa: CASSLSVNTEAFF; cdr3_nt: TGTGCCAGCAGTTTATCGGTGAACACTGAAGCTTTCTTT
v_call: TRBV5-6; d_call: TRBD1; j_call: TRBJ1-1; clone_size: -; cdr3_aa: CASSLAWTGTNTEAFF; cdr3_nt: TGTGCCAGCAGCTTGGCCTGGACAGGGACGAACACTGAAGCTTTCTTT
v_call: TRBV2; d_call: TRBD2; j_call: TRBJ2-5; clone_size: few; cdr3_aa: CASSELREGETQYF; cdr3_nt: TGTGCCAGCAGTGAACTTCGGGAGGGAGAGACCCAGTACTTC
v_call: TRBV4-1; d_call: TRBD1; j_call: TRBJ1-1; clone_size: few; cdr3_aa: CASSQPGQGREAFF; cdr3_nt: TGCGCCAGCAGCCAGCCGGGACAGGGGCGTGAAGCTTTCTTT
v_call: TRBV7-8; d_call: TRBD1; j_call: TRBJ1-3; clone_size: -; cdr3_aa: CASSLAFTGGLGNTIYF; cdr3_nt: TGTGCCAGCAGCTTAGCGTTTACAGGGGGGTTGGGAAACACCATATATTTT
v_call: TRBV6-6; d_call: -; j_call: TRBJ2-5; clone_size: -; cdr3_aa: CASSYSNTGVETQYF; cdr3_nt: TGTGCCAGCAGTTACTCGAATACGGGGGTGGAGACCCAGTACTTC
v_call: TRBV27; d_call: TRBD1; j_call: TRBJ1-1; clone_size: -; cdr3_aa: CASTPRTGYTEAFF; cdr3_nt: TGTGCCAGCACCCCCCGGACAGGGTATACTGAAGCTTTCTTT
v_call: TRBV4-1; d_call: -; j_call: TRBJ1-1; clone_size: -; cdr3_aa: CASSQMTNRGAAEAFF; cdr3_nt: TGCGCCAGCAGCCAAATGACAAATCGGGGGGCCGCTGAAGCTTTCTTT
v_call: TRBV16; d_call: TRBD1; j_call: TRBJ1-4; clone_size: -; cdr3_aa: CASSRTGTGVEKLFF; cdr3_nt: TGTGCCAGCAGCCGGACCGGGACAGGGGTAGAAAAACTGTTTTTT
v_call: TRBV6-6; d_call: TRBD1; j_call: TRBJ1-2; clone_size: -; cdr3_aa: CASSARQGAVYGYTF; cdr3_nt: TGTGCCAGCAGTGCACGACAGGGGGCGGTCTATGGCTACACCTTC
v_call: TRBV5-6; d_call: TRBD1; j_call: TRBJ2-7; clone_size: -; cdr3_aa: CASSFGTGTSEQYF; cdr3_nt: TGTGCCAGCAGCTTTGGGACAGGGACATCCGAGCAGTACTTC
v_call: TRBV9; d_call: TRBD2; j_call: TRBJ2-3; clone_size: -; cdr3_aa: CASSGIAGDTQYF; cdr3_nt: TGTGCCAGCAGCGGAATAGCGGGAGATACGCAGTATTTT
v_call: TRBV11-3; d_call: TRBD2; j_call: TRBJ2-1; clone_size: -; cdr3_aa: CASSRPASGGAREQFF; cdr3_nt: TGTGCCAGCAGCCGCCCGGCTAGCGGGGGGGCGCGGGAGCAGTTCTTC
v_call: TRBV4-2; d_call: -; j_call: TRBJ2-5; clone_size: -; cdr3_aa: CASSQDHRELLETQYF; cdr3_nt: TGTGCCAGCAGCCAAGATCACAGGGAATTGTTGGAGACCCAGTACTTC
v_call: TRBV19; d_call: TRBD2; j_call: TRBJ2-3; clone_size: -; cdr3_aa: CASSMGPSGGNTDTQYF; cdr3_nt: TGTGCCAGTAGTATGGGCCCCAGCGGGGGCAACACAGATACGCAGTATTTT
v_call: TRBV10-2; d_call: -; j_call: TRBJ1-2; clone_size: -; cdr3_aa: CATSRPQGYGYTF; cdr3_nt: TGCGCCACTTCCCGACCGCAGGGCTATGGCTACACCTTC
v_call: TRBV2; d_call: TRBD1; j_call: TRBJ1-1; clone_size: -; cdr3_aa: CASSEKGAEWANTEAFF; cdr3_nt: TGTGCCAGCAGTGAAAAGGGGGCGGAATGGGCGAACACTGAAGCTTTCTTT
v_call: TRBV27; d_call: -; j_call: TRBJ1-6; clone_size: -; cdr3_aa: CATRGPGRDSPLHF; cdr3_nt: TGTGCCACCCGCGGGCCTGGCCGGGATTCACCCCTCCACTTT
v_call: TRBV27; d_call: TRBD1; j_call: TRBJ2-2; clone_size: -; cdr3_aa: CASSSDRANTGELFF; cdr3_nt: TGTGCCAGCAGTTCGGACAGGGCGAACACCGGGGAGCTGTTTTTT
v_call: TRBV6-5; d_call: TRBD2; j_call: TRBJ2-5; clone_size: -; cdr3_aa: CATNKRETEETQYF; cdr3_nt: TGTGCCACAAACAAGCGGGAGACGGAGGAGACCCAGTACTTC
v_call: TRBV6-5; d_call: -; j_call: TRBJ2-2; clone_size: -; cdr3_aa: CASSPQGIGELFF; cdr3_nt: TGTGCCAGCAGTCCACAGGGAATCGGGGAGCTGTTTTTT
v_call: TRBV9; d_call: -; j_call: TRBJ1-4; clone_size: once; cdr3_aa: CASSPRGATNEKLFF; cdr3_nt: TGTGCCAGCAGCCCGCGGGGGGCAACTAATGAAAAACTGTTTTTT
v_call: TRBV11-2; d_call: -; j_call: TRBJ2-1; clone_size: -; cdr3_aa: CASSLDWRGTDSRETNEQFF; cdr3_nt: TGTGCCAGCAGCTTAGACTGGAGGGGCACGGACTCTCGGGAGACCAATGAGCAGTTCTTC
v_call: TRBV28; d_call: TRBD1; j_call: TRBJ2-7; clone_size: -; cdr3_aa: CASSLSSTGAHEQYF; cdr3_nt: TGTGCCAGCAGTTTATCTTCTACAGGGGCCCACGAGCAGTACTTC
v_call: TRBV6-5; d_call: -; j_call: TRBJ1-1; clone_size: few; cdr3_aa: CASNRRVNTEAFF; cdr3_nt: TGTGCCAGTAACCGACGGGTGAACACTGAAGCTTTCTTT
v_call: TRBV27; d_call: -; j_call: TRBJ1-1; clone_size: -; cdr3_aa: CASSPILSAATEAFF; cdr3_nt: TGTGCCAGCAGTCCAATACTTTCGGCGGCCACTGAAGCTTTCTTT